This T cell receptor beta chain was sequenced in a study of TIL therapy for anti-PD-1-resistant metastatic lung cancer. The libraries were made with immunoSEQ v3. Sequencing depth was approximately 2 million read pairs for survey level, 5-6 million for deep. The repertoire was sequenced with immunoSEQ multiplex PCR; TCRdb's copy has only in-frame clones and lacks some. The sample contains over 7,500 clones, about 74% of which appear only once. The time point denotes: pre-treatment sample, taken before nivolumab and TIL therapy. Most excised metastases sampled were pleural nodules or supraclavicular lymph nodes. This CDR3 is built from 14 residues. Trimming stripped 5 bases from V and 4 bases from J, with 9 bases between. CDR1 and CDR2 (germline): SEHNR, FQNEAQ (reference sequence). As for this clone: Its specificity is not known.

Notes on the study in general: TIL cultures after expansion showed higher clonality and lower diversity than baseline tumor (median 6% vs 31%).

The V gene is TRBV7-9, the J gene TRBJ2-6, with a weak D call TRBD2 (6 bases). Sequenced material: tumor tissue, taken at baseline. This clonotype originated in a person between 30 and 80 years old with non-small cell lung cancer. The DNA for the CDR3 is TGTGCCAGCAGCCCGGGAGCAGGGGCCAACGTCCTGACTTTC. Residues: CASSPGAGANVLTF.